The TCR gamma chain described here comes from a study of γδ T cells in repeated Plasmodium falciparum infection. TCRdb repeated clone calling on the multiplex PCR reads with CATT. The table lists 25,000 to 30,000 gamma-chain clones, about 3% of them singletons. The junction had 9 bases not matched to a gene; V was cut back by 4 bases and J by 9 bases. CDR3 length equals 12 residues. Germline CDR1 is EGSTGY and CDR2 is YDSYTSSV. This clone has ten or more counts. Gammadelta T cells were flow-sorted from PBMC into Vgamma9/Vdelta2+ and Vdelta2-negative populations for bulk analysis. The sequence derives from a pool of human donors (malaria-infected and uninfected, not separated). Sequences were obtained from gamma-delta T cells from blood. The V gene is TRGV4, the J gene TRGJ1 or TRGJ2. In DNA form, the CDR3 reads TGTGCCACCTGGGACCCCCTGCCTAAGAAACTCTTT. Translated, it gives CATWDPLPKKLF.